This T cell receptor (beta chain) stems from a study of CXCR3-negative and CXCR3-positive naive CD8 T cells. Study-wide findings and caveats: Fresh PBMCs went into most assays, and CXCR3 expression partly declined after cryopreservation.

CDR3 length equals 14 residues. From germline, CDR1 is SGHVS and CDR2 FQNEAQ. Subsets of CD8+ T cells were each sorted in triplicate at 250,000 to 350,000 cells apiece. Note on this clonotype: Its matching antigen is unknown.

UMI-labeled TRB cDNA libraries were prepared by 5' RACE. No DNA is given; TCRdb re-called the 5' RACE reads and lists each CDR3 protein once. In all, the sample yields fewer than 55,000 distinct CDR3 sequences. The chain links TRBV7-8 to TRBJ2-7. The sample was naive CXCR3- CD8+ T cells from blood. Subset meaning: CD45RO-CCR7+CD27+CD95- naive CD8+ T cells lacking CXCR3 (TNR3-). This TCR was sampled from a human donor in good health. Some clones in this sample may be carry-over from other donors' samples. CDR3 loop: CASTSGTRTYEQYF.